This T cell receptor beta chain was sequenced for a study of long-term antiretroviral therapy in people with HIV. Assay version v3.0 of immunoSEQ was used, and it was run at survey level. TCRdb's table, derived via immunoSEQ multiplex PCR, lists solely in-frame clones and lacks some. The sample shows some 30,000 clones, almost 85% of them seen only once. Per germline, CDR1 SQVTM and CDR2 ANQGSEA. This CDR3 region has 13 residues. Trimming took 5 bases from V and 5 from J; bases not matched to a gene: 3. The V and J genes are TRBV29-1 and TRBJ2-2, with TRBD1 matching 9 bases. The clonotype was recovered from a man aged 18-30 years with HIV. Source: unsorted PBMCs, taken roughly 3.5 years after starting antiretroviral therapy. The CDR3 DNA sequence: TGCAGCGTTACCGGGACAGGGACCGGGGAGCTGTTTTTT. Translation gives CSVTGTGTGELFF.